This entry concerns a single T cell receptor beta chain. The CDR3 totals 17 residues. The V and J ends lost 0 bases and 1 base respectively, with 14 bases between them. Germline V gives CDR1 MGHRA, CDR2 YSYEKL. Authors' data handling: Nucleated cell number was recorded as an estimate derived from reference gene primer amplification. TCRdb's table, derived via immunoSEQ multiplex PCR, lists solely in-frame clones and lacks some. V and J calls and clone size come straight from that table; D and trimming were deduced from the DNA. The sample has about 230,000 clones, around 83% seen once. This entry belongs to a study of blood T cell repertoires in COVID-19. In the study overall: Both acute and convalescent COVID-19 samples were obtained from the United States, Italy and Spain. PBMCs, B-cell-depleted T cells, or T cells were the source of the cDNA or gDNA that made up the material.

The chain joins TRBV4-1 to TRBJ2-3; maybe TRBD2 (6 bases). Source material: peripheral blood. This receptor was identified in a man aged 40-49 years who had recovered from COVID-19. This CDR3 reads CASSQDPGEVGTDTQYF. The CDR3 DNA follows: TGCGCCAGCAGCCAAGATCCGGGGGAGGTGGGCACAGATACGCAGTATTTT.